Detailed here is one T cell receptor beta chain. The antigen is undetermined. V gave up 3 bases and J gave up 0 bases; unmatched junction bases: 11. CDR1 is LNHNV, CDR2 YYDKDF, per germline (reference sequence). The CDR3 consists of 19 residues. This sample was taken from a study of T cell responses to AZD1222 COVID-19 vaccine. Study overall: Pooled in the analysis were second doses at about 4 or about 12 weeks. Broader study findings: Spike-specific TCR breadth and depth both grew after two AZD1222 doses. In a largely white British group with more females than males, clonal diversity was possibly underestimated.

Repertoires were generated with immunoSEQ multiplex PCR, while TCRdb's copy carries only in-frame clones and drops some. The repertoire has 170,000 or so clones, 90% of them found once; the top ten carry roughly 3.1%. This TCR was recovered from an adult in good health. This sample comprised peripheral blood, obtained on day 0 of AZD1222 vaccination. This chain uses TRBV15 with TRBJ1-5; 10 bases line up with TRBD1. This chain's CDR3 is CATSRDWGQGSYSNQPQHF. CDR3 nucleotides: TGTGCCACCAGCAGGGATTGGGGACAGGGGAGTTATAGCAATCAGCCCCAGCATTTT.